The text below deals with one TCR beta chain. This clonotype was picked up a small number of times. Its target antigen remains unknown. The sample holds no much larger clone one base away, and base qualities are not on file. Trimmed from V: 5 bases; trimmed from J: 7 bases; junction bases lacking a gene match: 8. From a lookup of the germline V gene, CDR1 and CDR2 are SGHRS and YFSETQ. The CDR3 numbers 14 residues from cysteine through phenylalanine. Of all the DNA, just the CDR3 is kept, 42 bases in frame from base 1. PBMCs were isolated by Ficoll-Paque density gradient centrifugation. The data were taken from a study of T-cell memory formation after mild COVID-19 (dated by TCRdb to about 2021). The study in broad terms: TCR sequence clusters from the two donors were found to be largely donor specific. In a couple of donors, T-cell clones that expanded and contracted after mild COVID-19 were tracked by sequencing TCRalpha and TCRbeta repertoires over time. The cohort was made up of two young adult volunteers, one female and one male, who were previously healthy.

These reads were obtained on an Illumina NovaSeq 6000. TCRalpha and TCRbeta cDNA libraries were built by 5'RACE with constant-segment primers, adding sample barcodes and unique molecular identifiers. RNA was extracted from every sample with Trizol reagent. Amplification of the libraries took two PCR steps, and the second step added a second sample barcode plus Illumina TruSeq adapters. Sequencing of libraries was performed on an Illumina NovaSeq with 2 x 150 bp paired-end reads. As for the authors' bioinformatics: Reads were demultiplexed and collapsed into UMI-guided consensus sequences with migec v1.2.7. Using mixcr v2.1.11, the UMI consensuses were aligned to TRA and TRB V and J templates and assembled into clonotypes. A clonotype was counted as expanded or contracted only when both edgeR and NoisET called the clonotype significant, with the noise models trained on biological replicates. For edgeR calls, the cutoffs were a false discovery rate-adjusted p below 0.01 and a log2 fold-change threshold of 1. PCA with hierarchical clustering of max-normalized trajectories of the 1000 most abundant clonotypes was used as exploratory dynamics analysis. Separately sequenced CD4+ and CD8+ repertoires were used to assign the CD4 or CD8 phenotype of responding clones. TCRdb reran the public reads through fastp at Q25 and MiXCR, keeping productive beta chains. Rows with a matching CDR3 protein are joined into one entry that keeps the most common DNA and genes. TCRdb's processing, not the authors', yielded these V and J calls. This sample has tens of thousands of distinct CDR3 sequences in its table, and over 15% of those were observed once. The ten largest clonotypes hold roughly 33% of the sample.

The full study reports these points: Some responding clones were detected in pre-infection memory, suggesting pre-existing cross-reactive memory T cells joined the SARS-CoV-2 response. Contracting CD4+ clones were found mainly in CM and EM memory subsets, while CD8+ clones were enriched in EMRA. The second-wave clones that peaked on day 37 were not confirmed to be SARS-CoV-2 specific. Balanced CD4/CD8 phenotypes were observed for clones contracting from day 15 to 85, whereas a bias towards CD4+ was observed for a second wave of clones expanding from day 15 to 37. Only two mild cases were covered by the study, and larger cohorts that include severe cases with pre-infection samples were considered necessary.

The sequencing input was PBMCs or a T cell subset sorted from them (not recorded which). This sequence uses TRBV5-1 and TRBJ1-1, with TRBD1 matching 10 junction bases. This TCR was recovered from an adult woman who had mild COVID-19 (a few samples of this study predate the infection). The sample titles of this study are shuffled in the database, so cell type and time point are left out; the donor was told from shared clones. The encoded CDR3 is CASSTSTGGVEAFF. In nucleotides, the sequence is TGCGCCAGCAGTACCTCGACAGGGGGCGTTGAAGCTTTCTTT.